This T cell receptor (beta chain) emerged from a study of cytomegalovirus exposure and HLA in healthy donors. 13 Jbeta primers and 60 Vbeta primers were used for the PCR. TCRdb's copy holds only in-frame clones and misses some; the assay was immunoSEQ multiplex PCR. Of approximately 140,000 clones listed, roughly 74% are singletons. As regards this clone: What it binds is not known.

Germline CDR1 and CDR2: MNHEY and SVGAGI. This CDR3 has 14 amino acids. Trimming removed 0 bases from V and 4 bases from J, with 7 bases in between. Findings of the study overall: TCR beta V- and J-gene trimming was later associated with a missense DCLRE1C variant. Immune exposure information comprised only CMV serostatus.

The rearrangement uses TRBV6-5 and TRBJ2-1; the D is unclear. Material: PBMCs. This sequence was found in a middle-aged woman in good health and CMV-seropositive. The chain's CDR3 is CASSYSAGYNEQFF. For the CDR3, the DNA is TGTGCCAGCAGTTACTCAGCCGGGTACAATGAGCAGTTCTTC.